The 24 T cell receptor beta chains below all came from one sample that was sequenced in a study of human T cells and chemical hapten exposure. Total RNA came from unfractionated whole blood. The library tagged each cDNA molecule with unique molecular identifiers. TCRdb reanalysed the reads using MiXCR and keeps one entry per CDR3 protein. The table lists about 120,000 distinct CDR3 sequences, about 7.7% of them singletons. The sequenced material came from whole blood. These receptors all come from a human donor in good health. Some clones in this sample may be carry-over from other donors' samples.

This clonotype was counted many times. J is TRBJ1-1 and V is TRBV20-1, with a possible D match to TRBD1 (6 bases). Germline lookup yields CDR1 DFQATT and CDR2 SNEGSKA (reference sequence). The CDR3 loop spans 14 amino acids. V lost 6 bases to trimming and J lost 1 base, with 15 bases between them. CDR3 nucleotide sequence: TGCAGTGCCCTTTTAGGGGGATCGAACACTGAAGCTTTCTTT. Translation gives CSALLGGSNTEAFF.

The chain carries TRBV12-3 or TRBV12-4 and TRBJ2-1; D is perhaps TRBD2 (7 bases). Trimming removed 0 bases at V and 4 bases at J, with 10 bases between. The CDR3 is made up of 15 amino acids. CDR3 nucleotide sequence: TGTGCCAGCAGTTTAGCGGGGGGGCGGTACAATGAGCAGTTCTTC. It codes for CASSLAGGRYNEQFF.

The chain couples TRBV18 to TRBJ1-1; 8 bases agree with TRBD1. V shed 1 base, J shed 6 bases, and the junction held 4 bases outside the gene matches. Looked up from germline, CDR1 is KGHSH and CDR2 is LQKENI. CDR3 length: 14 residues. CDR3 coding DNA: TGTGCCAGCTCACCACAACAGGGGGGATCTGAAGCTTTCTTT. The encoded protein is CASSPQQGGSEAFF.

V and J are TRBV20-1 and TRBJ2-3; 11 nucleotides align to TRBD2. CDR3 size: 17 residues. V was clipped by 0 bases and J by 2 bases; unmatched bases: 7. From germline, CDR1 is DFQATT and CDR2 SNEGSKA (reference sequence). CDR3 protein: CSARDGWGLADTDTQYF. The CDR3, as DNA: TGCAGTGCTAGAGATGGATGGGGACTAGCGGACACAGATACGCAGTATTTT.

This clonotype was recorded a few times. This chain uses TRBV20-1 with TRBJ2-1; 10 nucleotides line up with TRBD2. This CDR3 contains 15 residues. CDR1 and CDR2 from the germline V gene are DFQATT and SNEGSKA (reference sequence). Trimming at V came to 6 bases and at J to 4 bases, leaving 9 bases not matched to a gene. The CDR3 spells CSAAPTSGRYNEQFF. CDR3 bases: TGCAGTGCCGCCCCGACTAGCGGGCGGTACAATGAGCAGTTCTTC.

This clonotype was detected a few times. The DNA of the CDR3 is TGCAGTGCGCGAGACTCCTCTGGAAACACCATATATTTT. Translated, it gives CSARDSSGNTIYF. The genes are TRBV20-1 and TRBJ1-3; the D is unclear. Germline loops: CDR1 DFQATT, CDR2 SNEGSKA (reference sequence). Trimming took off 6 bases at V and 0 bases at J, with 9 bases between the two ends. The CDR3 sequence is 13 residues long.

This clonotype was observed a few times. The CDR3 nucleotides are TGTGCCAGCAGCGTTGACAGGGGGCTTTACGAGCAGTACTTC. Translated, it gives CASSVDRGLYEQYF. The chain joins TRBV7-9 to TRBJ2-7, with 10 bases aligning to TRBD1. Trimming cost V 5 bases and J 4 bases; bases outside gene matches: 5. This CDR3 region has 14 residues. Germline assignment: CDR1 SEHNR and CDR2 FQNEAQ (reference sequence).

CDR3 sequence (DNA): TGTGCCAGCAGCCTCCAAGCGGGGGAACTCTACAATGAGCAGTTCTTC. Amino acid sequence: CASSLQAGELYNEQFF. V gene TRBV4-2 combines with J gene TRBJ2-1, with 8 bases fitting TRBD2. Germline V gene data show CDR1 as LGHNA and CDR2 as YNFKEQ. J lost 3 bases, V lost 4 bases, and 8 bases had no gene match. The CDR3 runs 16 residues.

The gene calls are TRBV14 and TRBJ2-1; 14 bases match TRBD2. The germline CDR1 and CDR2 sequences are SGHDN and FVKESK. V shed 0 bases and J 0 bases; nucleotides not matched to a gene: 1. This CDR3 is built from 18 residues. CDR3 sequence reads: CASSQDGTSGGSYNEQFF. As DNA, the CDR3 is TGTGCCAGCAGCCAAGATGGGACTAGCGGGGGCTCCTACAATGAGCAGTTCTTC.

CDR3 sequence (DNA): TGTGCCAGCAGTTCAGGGGCGCCCCAGCATTTT. Translated: CASSSGAPQHF. The chain joins TRBV12-3 or TRBV12-4 to TRBJ1-5, with a weak D call TRBD1 (6 bases). V shed 4 bases and J shed 9 bases, with 7 bases lying between them. The length of the CDR3 is 11 residues.

This clonotype was seen more than once but under ten times. V usage is TRBV12-3 or TRBV12-4 and J usage is TRBJ2-7; 10 nucleotides match TRBD2. This CDR3 comprises 17 residues. V shed 7 bases, J shed 1 base, and the junction held 13 bases outside the gene matches. The CDR3 sequence is CASTNPPSSGGSYEQYF. The CDR3 nucleotides read TGTGCCAGCACTAACCCCCCCTCTAGCGGGGGTTCCTACGAGCAGTACTTC.

The chain carries TRBV6-2 or TRBV6-3 and TRBJ2-7; D ambiguous. Trimming left V 2 bases short and J 2 bases short, with 10 bases between. Germline V lookup: CDR1 MNHEY, CDR2 SVGEGT. The CDR3 loop spans 14 amino acids. In DNA form, the CDR3 reads TGTGCCAGCAGTTACCTAGACCGTACCTACGAGCAGTACTTC. This sequence encodes CASSYLDRTYEQYF.

In its sample, this clonotype was seen many times. This chain uses TRBV14 with TRBJ1-1; 7 nucleotides match TRBD1. The junction had 7 bases not matched to a gene; V was cut back by 4 bases and J by 5 bases. This CDR3 contains 14 residues. CDR1 SGHDN and CDR2 FVKESK come from the germline V gene. As DNA, the CDR3 is TGTGCCAGCAGCCGCAGGGGGGGGGGTACTGAAGCTTTCTTT. Protein product: CASSRRGGGTEAFF.

V usage is TRBV10-3 and J usage is TRBJ2-1, with TRBD2 identical over 10 bases. The CDR3 length is 15 residues. Germline values: CDR1 ENHRY, CDR2 SYGVKD. Unmatched junction bases numbered 9, after V lost 6 bases and J lost 7 bases. The DNA of the CDR3 is TGTGCCATCAGGGGAGCGGGAGGGCCAGGAAATGAGCAGTTCTTC. The encoded protein is CAIRGAGGPGNEQFF.

This clonotype showed up many times. This chain joins TRBV18 and TRBJ1-1; D possibly corresponds to TRBD1 (6 bases). The CDR3 consists of 13 residues. Trimming left V 6 bases short and J 1 base short, with 9 bases between. Germline CDR1 is KGHSH and CDR2 is LQKENI. The DNA of the CDR3 is TGTGCCAGCTCCGCAGGGGAGAACACTGAAGCTTTCTTT. Residues: CASSAGENTEAFF.

The sample holds many counts of this clonotype. V is TRBV9 and J is TRBJ2-1; D not resolved. The CDR3 length is 15 residues. From germline, CDR1 is SGDLS and CDR2 YYNGEE. V lost 0 bases to trimming and J lost 4 bases, with 11 bases between them. This CDR3 reads CASSVAGLSYNEQFF. CDR3 bases: TGTGCCAGCAGCGTAGCTGGGTTGTCTTACAATGAGCAGTTCTTC.

This clonotype has ten or more counts. The V and J genes are TRBV11-3 and TRBJ2-1, with 8 bases aligning to TRBD2. J was trimmed by 10 bases and V by 1 base; bases with no gene match: 3. CDR1 SGHNT and CDR2 YENEEA come from the germline V gene. This CDR3 is built from 13 residues. CDR3 region: CASSLVASGEQFF. The CDR3 region has the DNA TGTGCCAGCAGCTTAGTGGCTAGCGGGGAGCAGTTCTTC. Full variable domain (outside the CDR3, taken from reference TRBV11-3 and TRBJ2-1): EAGVVQSPRYKIIEKKQPVAFWCNPISGHNTLYWYLQNLGQGPELLIRYENEEAVDDSQLPKDRFSAERLKGVDSTLKIQPAELGDSAVYLCASSLVASGEQFFGPGTRLTVL.

This clonotype has at least ten counts. The V call is TRBV25-1, the J call TRBJ1-5; perhaps TRBD1 as D (5 bases). Germline V lookup: CDR1 MGHDK, CDR2 SYGVNS. The CDR3 extends over 14 amino acids. V was shortened by 11 bases and J by 0 bases, with 14 bases between the two germline ends. The CDR3 is CAPCSGGSNQPQHF. For the CDR3, the DNA is TGTGCCCCCTGTTCCGGGGGTAGCAATCAGCCCCAGCATTTT.

This clonotype was picked up many times. This chain joins TRBV6-5 and TRBJ1-1; no definite D call. Germline values: CDR1 MNHEY, CDR2 SVGAGI. The CDR3 is made up of 19 amino acids. V was shortened by 0 bases and J by 7 bases, with 27 bases between the two germline ends. CDR3 loop: CASSYSTTVEKGPNDEAFF. In DNA, the CDR3 is TGTGCCAGCAGTTACTCGACTACAGTTGAAAAGGGCCCGAACGATGAAGCTTTCTTT.

The chain links TRBV4-2 to TRBJ2-1; the D gene is possibly TRBD1 (6 bases). Germline-derived CDR1 and CDR2 are LGHNA and YNFKEQ. This CDR3 contains 16 residues. V gave up 0 bases and J gave up 0 bases, with 9 bases separating them. DNA for the CDR3: TGTGCCAGCAGCCAAGAAGACAGGTTCTCCTACAATGAGCAGTTCTTC. This codes for CASSQEDRFSYNEQFF.

This clonotype was seen repeatedly, ten times or more. This chain joins TRBV20-1 and TRBJ1-5; no clear D. Germline CDR1 DFQATT, CDR2 SNEGSKA (reference sequence). The CDR3 runs to 15 residues. The V end lost 0 bases, the J end lost 0 bases, and 9 bases lay between the germline ends. The CDR3 DNA sequence: TGCAGTGCTAGAGATCGAGACTTTAGCAATCAGCCCCAGCATTTT. Amino acid sequence: CSARDRDFSNQPQHF.

This clonotype occurred many times. This chain connects TRBV12-3 or TRBV12-4 to TRBJ2-1; no clear D. V dropped 6 bases and J dropped 4 bases, with 10 bases sitting between them. CDR3 size: 13 residues. The CDR3 DNA reads as TGTGCCAGCAGCGTAGGGCGGTACAATGAGCAGTTCTTC. This codes for CASSVGRYNEQFF.

The chain uses TRBV12-5 and TRBJ2-3; the D is unclear. V was trimmed by 1 base and J by 8 bases, leaving 7 bases between them. The CDR3 extends over 12 amino acids. Looked up from germline, CDR1 is LGHNT and CDR2 is FRNRAP. CDR3 in DNA: TGTGCTAGTGGTTTGGGCATGCGTACGCAGTATTTT. This translates into CASGLGMRTQYF.

This clonotype was seen more than once but under ten times. The chain employs TRBV6-2 or TRBV6-3 and TRBJ2-5; perhaps D is TRBD1 or TRBD2 (5 bases each). V lost 0 bases and J lost 5, with 13 bases in between. The CDR3 loop spans 15 amino acids. Per germline, CDR1 MNHEY and CDR2 SVGEGT. The CDR3 spells CASSYSIGAVETQYF. CDR3 nucleotides: TGTGCCAGCAGTTACTCGATCGGGGCCGTGGAGACCCAGTACTTC.